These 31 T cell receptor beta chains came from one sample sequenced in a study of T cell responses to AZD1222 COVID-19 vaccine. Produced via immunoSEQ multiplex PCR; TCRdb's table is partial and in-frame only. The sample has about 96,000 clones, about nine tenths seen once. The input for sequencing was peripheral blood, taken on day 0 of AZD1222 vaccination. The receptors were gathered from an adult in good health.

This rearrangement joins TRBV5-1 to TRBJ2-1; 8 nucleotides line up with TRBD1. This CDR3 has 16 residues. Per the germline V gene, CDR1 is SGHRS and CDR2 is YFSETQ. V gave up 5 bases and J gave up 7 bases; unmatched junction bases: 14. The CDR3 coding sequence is TGCGCCAGCAGTTCTACAGGGGGTCCCCCTTTGAATGAGCAGTTCTTC. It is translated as CASSSTGGPPLNEQFF.

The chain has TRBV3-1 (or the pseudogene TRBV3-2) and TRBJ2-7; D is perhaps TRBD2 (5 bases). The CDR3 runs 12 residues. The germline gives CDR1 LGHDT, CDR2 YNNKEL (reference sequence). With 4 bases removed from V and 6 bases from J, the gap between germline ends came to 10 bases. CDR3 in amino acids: CASSPLEGEQYF. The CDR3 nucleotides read TGTGCCAGCAGCCCCCTCGAGGGCGAGCAGTACTTC.

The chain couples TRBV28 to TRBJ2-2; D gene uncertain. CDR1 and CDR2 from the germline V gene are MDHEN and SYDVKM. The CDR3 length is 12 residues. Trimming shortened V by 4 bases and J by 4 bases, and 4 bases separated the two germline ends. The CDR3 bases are TGTGCCAGCAGTTCCTCCACCGGGGAGCTGTTTTTT. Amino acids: CASSSSTGELFF. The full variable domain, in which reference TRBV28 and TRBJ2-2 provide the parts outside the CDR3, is DVKVTQSSRYLVKRTGEKVFLECVQDMDHENMFWYRQDPGLGLRLIYFSYDVKMKEKGDIPEGYSVSREKKERFSLILESASTNQTSMYLCASSSSTGELFFGEGSRLTVL.

The CDR3 here is CASSLIGGRFDNEQFF. The CDR3 region has the DNA TGTGCCAGCAGCTTAATTGGGGGTAGATTCGACAATGAGCAGTTCTTC. The gene calls are TRBV7-3 and TRBJ2-1; D possibly matches TRBD1 or TRBD2 (5 bases each). Germline CDR1 reads SGHTA; CDR2 reads FQGTGA. CDR3 size: 16 residues. The V end was cut by 1 base, the J end by 5 bases, with 15 bases between.

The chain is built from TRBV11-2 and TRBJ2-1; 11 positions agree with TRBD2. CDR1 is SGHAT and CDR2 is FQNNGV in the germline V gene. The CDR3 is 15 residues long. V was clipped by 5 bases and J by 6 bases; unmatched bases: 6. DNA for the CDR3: TGTGCCAGCAGCCTGCTAGCGGGAGGTGGCAATGAGCAGTTCTTC. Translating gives CASSLLAGGGNEQFF.

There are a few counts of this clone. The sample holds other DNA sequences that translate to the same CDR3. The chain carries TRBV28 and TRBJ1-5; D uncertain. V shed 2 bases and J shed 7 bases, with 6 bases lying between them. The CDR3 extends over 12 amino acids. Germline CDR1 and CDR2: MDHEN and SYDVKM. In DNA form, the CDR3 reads TGTGCCAGCAGTTTACTCGGACAGCCCCAGCATTTT. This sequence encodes CASSLLGQPQHF.

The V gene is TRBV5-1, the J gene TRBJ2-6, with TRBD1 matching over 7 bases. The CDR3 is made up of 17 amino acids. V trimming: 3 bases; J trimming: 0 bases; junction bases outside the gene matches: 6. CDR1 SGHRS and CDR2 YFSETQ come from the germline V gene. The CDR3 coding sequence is TGCGCCAGCAGCTACTCGGGACAGACCTCTGGGGCCAACGTCCTGACTTTC. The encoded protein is CASSYSGQTSGANVLTF.

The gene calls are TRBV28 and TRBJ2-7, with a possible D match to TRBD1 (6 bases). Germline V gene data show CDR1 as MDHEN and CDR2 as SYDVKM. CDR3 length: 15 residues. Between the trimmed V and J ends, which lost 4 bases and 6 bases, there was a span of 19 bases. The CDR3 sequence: CASSSDDRQIGEQYF. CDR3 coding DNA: TGTGCCAGCAGTTCCGACGACAGGCAGATTGGCGAGCAGTACTTC. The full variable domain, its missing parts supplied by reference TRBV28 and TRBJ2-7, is DVKVTQSSRYLVKRTGEKVFLECVQDMDHENMFWYRQDPGLGLRLIYFSYDVKMKEKGDIPEGYSVSREKKERFSLILESASTNQTSMYLCASSSDDRQIGEQYFGPGTRLTVT.

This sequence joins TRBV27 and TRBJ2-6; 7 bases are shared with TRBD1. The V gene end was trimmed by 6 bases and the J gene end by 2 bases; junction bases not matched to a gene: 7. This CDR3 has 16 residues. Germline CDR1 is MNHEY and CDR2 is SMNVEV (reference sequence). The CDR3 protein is CASRRGQGAGANVLTF. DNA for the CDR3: TGTGCCAGCAGGAGAGGGCAGGGGGCTGGGGCCAACGTCCTGACTTTC. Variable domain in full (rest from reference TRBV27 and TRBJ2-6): EAQVTQNPRYLITVTGKKLTVTCSQNMNHEYMSWYRQDPGLGLRQIYYSMNVEVTDKGDVPEGYKVSRKEKRNFPLILESPSPNQTSLYFCASRRGQGAGANVLTFGAGSRLTVL.

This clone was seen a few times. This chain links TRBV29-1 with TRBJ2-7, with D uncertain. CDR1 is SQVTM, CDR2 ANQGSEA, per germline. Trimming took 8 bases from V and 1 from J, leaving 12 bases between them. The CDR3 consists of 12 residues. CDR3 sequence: CSTNPGSYEQYF. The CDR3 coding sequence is TGCAGCACTAATCCCGGTTCCTACGAGCAGTACTTC.

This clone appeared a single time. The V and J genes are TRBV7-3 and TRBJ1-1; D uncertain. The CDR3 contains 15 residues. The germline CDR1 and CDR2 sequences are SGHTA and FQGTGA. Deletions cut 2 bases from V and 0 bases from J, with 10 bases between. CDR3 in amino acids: CASSLWVEMNTEAFF. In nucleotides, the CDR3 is TGTGCCAGCAGCTTATGGGTAGAAATGAACACTGAAGCTTTCTTT.

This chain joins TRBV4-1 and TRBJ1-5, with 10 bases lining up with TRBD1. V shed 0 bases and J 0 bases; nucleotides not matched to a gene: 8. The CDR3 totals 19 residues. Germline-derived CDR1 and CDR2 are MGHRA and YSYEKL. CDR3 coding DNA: TGCGCCAGCAGCCAAGACAGGACAGGGGGGATCTATAGCAATCAGCCCCAGCATTTT. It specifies CASSQDRTGGIYSNQPQHF.

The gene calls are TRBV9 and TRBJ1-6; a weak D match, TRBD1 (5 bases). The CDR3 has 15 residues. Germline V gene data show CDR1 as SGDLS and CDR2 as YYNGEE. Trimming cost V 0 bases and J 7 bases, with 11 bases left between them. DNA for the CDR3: TGTGCCAGCAGCGTAGAAGGGACCCTAAATTCACCCCTCCACTTT. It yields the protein CASSVEGTLNSPLHF. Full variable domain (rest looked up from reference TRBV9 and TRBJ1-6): DSGVTQTPKHLITATGQRVTLRCSPRSGDLSVYWYQQSLDQGLQFLIQYYNGEERAKGNILERFSAQQFPDLHSELNLSSLELGDSALYFCASSVEGTLNSPLHFGNGTRLTVT.

CDR3: CASSLIAVKGYGYTF. The CDR3 DNA follows: TGTGCCAGCAGCTTGATCGCGGTTAAGGGCTATGGCTACACCTTC. This rearrangement joins TRBV5-4 to TRBJ1-2; unclear D gene. The CDR3 spans 15 residues. V was cut by 1 base and J by 4 bases, with 14 bases left in between. Per germline, CDR1 SGHNT and CDR2 YYREEE (reference sequence).

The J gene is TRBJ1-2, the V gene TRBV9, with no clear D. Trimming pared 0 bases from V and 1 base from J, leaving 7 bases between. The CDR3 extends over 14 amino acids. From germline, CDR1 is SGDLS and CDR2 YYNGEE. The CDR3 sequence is CASSVGQGNYGYTF. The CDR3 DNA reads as TGTGCCAGCAGCGTAGGTCAAGGTAACTATGGCTACACCTTC. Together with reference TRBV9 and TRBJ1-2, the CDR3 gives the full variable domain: DSGVTQTPKHLITATGQRVTLRCSPRSGDLSVYWYQQSLDQGLQFLIQYYNGEERAKGNILERFSAQQFPDLHSELNLSSLELGDSALYFCASSVGQGNYGYTFGSGTRLTVV.

In DNA, the CDR3 is TGTGCCAGCAGTTACCAACCTCCGCTAGCGGGAGGGCACAATGAGCAGTTCTTC. This gives the protein CASSYQPPLAGGHNEQFF. The V gene is TRBV6-2 or TRBV6-3, the J gene TRBJ2-1; 12 nucleotides agree with TRBD2. The CDR3 length is 18 residues. V dropped 2 bases and J dropped 5; count of bases not matched to a gene: 10. Germline CDR1 reads MNHEY; CDR2 reads SVGEGT.

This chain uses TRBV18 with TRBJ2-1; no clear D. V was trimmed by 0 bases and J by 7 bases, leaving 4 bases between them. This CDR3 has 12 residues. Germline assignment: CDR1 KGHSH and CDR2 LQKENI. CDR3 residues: CASSPPGNEQFF. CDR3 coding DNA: TGTGCCAGCTCACCACCGGGAAATGAGCAGTTCTTC.

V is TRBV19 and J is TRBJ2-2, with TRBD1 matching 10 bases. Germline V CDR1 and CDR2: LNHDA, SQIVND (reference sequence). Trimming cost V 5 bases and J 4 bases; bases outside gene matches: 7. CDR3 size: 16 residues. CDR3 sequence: CASSPRRTGGTGELFF. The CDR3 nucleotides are TGTGCCAGTAGTCCACGGCGGACAGGGGGCACCGGGGAGCTGTTTTTT.

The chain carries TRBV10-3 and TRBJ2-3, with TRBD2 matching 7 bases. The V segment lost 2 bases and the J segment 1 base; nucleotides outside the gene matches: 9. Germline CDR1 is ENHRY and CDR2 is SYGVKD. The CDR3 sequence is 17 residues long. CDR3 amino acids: CAISEGSGRAGTDTQYF. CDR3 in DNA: TGTGCCATCAGTGAGGGGAGTGGGAGGGCCGGCACAGATACGCAGTATTTT.

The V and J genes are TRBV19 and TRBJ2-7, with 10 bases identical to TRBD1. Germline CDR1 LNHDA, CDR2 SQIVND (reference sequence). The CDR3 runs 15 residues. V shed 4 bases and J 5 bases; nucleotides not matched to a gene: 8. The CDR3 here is CASSTLTGTGDEQYF. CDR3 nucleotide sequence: TGTGCCAGTAGTACCCTGACCGGGACAGGGGACGAGCAGTACTTC.

CDR3 in amino acids: CASTSRFAAGGNEQFF. In DNA form, the CDR3 reads TGTGCCAGCACTTCCCGCTTCGCGGCAGGAGGAAATGAGCAGTTCTTC. This sequence joins TRBV5-8 and TRBJ2-1; D is possibly TRBD2 (5 bases). V lost 6 bases to trimming and J lost 7 bases, with 23 bases between them. Germline loops: CDR1 SGHTS, CDR2 YDEGEE. The CDR3 sequence is 16 residues long.

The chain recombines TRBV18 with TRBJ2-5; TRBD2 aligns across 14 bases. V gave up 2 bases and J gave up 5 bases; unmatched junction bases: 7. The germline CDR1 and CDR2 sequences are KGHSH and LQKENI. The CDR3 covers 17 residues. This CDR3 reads CASSPGGLAGADETQYF. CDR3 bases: TGTGCCAGCTCACCAGGGGGACTAGCGGGAGCGGATGAGACCCAGTACTTC.

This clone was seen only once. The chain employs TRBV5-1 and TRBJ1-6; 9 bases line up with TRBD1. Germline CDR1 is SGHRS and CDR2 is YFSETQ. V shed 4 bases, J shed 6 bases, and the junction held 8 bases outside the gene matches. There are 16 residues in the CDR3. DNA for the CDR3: TGCGCCAGCAGCCTCGACAGGGGGTTGGGTAATTCACCCCTCCACTTT. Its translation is CASSLDRGLGNSPLHF.

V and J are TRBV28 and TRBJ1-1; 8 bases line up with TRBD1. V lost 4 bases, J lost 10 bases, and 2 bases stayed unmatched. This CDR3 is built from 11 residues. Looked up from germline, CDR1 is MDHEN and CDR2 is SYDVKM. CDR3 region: CASSSGQGAFF. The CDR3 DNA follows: TGTGCCAGCAGTTCAGGACAGGGAGCTTTCTTT. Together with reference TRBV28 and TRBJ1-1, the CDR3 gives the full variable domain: DVKVTQSSRYLVKRTGEKVFLECVQDMDHENMFWYRQDPGLGLRLIYFSYDVKMKEKGDIPEGYSVSREKKERFSLILESASTNQTSMYLCASSSGQGAFFGQGTRLTVV.

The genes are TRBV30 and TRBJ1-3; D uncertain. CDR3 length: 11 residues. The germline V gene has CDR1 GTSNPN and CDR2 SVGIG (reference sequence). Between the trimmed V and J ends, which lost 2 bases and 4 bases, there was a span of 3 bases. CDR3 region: CAWSSGNTIYF. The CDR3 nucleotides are TGTGCCTGGAGTTCCGGAAACACCATATATTTT.

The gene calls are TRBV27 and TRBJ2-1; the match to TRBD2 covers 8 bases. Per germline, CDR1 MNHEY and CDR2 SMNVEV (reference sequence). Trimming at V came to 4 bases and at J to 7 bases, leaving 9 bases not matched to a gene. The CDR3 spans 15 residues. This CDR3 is CASSSAGAEMNEQFF. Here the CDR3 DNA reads TGTGCCAGCAGTTCAGCGGGAGCTGAGATGAATGAGCAGTTCTTC.

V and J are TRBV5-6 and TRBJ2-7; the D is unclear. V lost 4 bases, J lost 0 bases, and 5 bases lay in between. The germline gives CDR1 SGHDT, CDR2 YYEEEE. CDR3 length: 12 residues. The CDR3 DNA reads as TGTGCCAGCAGCGCCTCCTCCTACGAGCAGTACTTC. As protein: CASSASSYEQYF.

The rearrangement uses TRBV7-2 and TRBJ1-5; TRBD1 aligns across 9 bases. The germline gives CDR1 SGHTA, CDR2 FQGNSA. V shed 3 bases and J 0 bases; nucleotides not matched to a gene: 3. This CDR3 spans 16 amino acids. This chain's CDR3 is CASSFDRGYSNQPQHF. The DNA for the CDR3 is TGTGCCAGCAGCTTCGACAGGGGGTATAGCAATCAGCCCCAGCATTTT.

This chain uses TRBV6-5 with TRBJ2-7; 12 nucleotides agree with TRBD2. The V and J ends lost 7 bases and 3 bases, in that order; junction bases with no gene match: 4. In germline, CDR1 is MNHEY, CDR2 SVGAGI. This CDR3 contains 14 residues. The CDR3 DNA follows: TGTGCCAGCACCAAGGGACTAGCGGGCTACGAGCAGTACTTC. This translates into CASTKGLAGYEQYF.

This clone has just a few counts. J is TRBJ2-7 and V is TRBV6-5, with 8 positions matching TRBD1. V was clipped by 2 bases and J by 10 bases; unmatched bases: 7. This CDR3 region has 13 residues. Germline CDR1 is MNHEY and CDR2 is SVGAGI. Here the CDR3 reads CASSYQDRAIQYF. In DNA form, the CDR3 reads TGTGCCAGCAGTTACCAGGACAGGGCAATACAGTACTTC.

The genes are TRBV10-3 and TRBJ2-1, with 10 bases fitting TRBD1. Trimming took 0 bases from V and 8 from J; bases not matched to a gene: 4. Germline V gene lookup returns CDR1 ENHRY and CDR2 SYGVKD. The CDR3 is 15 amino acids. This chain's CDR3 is CAISESTGGLDEQFF. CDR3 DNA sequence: TGTGCCATCAGTGAGTCGACAGGGGGCTTAGATGAGCAGTTCTTC.